The rows below give T cell receptor beta chains drawn from one sample of a study of radiation and T cells in renal cell carcinoma. TCRdb keeps only in-frame clones here, not all; method: immunoSEQ multiplex PCR. The table includes just under 80,000 clones, approximately 83% detected once. Specimen: blood, collected from a patient whose treatment included radiotherapy and nephrectomy. The origin of the receptors is a woman in her 50s with renal cell carcinoma. CDR3s include the opening cysteine and the closing phenylalanine or tryptophan. D genes are given only for firm matches. Clone sizes are given selectively: once, few, many, or a class where the clone is expanded.

d_call clone_size j_call v_call cdr3_nt cdr3_aa
. . TRBJ1-5 TRBV27 TGTGCCAGCGGGCGACACAGGGAGGGCGATTATAGCAATCAGCCCCAGCATTTT CASGRHREGDYSNQPQHF
. . TRBJ2-7 TRBV30 TGTGCCTGGAGCCCCCGCGGCTACGAGCAGTACTTC CAWSPRGYEQYF
TRBD1 . TRBJ1-5 TRBV28 TGTGCCAGCAGTCCAGTACAGGGGAAAGGTATTCAGCCCCAGCATTTT CASSPVQGKGIQPQHF
. . TRBJ2-3 TRBV7-8 TGTGCCAGCAGCCCCCGTAGGTCGGTGGATACGCAGTATTTT CASSPRRSVDTQYF
. few TRBJ1-5 TRBV1 TGCCTTATCGCGTGGGCGGTCCGGAGCAATCAGCCCCAGCATTTT CLIAWAVRSNQPQHF
. . TRBJ1-1 TRBV6-6 TGTGCCAGCAGTGGACCGACACCCTTGGACACTGAAGCTTTCTTT CASSGPTPLDTEAFF
. . TRBJ1-5 TRBV5-5 TGTGCCAGCAGCTTGGTCCCCCATAGCAATCAGCCCCAGCATTTT CASSLVPHSNQPQHF
TRBD1 . TRBJ1-1 TRBV6-6 TGTGCCAGCGACAGGGGGGCGATGAACACTGAAGCTTTCTTT CASDRGAMNTEAFF
. few TRBJ1-5 TRBV9 TGTGCCAGCAGCGTACATACCGGCCAGCCCCAGCATTTT CASSVHTGQPQHF
. . TRBJ1-2 TRBV28 TGTGCCAGCAGTTTAATAGGTTCCTACACCTTC CASSLIGSYTF
. . TRBJ2-7 TRBV7-9 TGTGCCAGCAGCTTATTAGGAACTAACTCCTACGAGCAGTACTTC CASSLLGTNSYEQYF
TRBD2 . TRBJ2-7 TRBV19 TGTGCCAGTAGTGGACGGAGGAGCGGGAGCTCCTACGAGCAGTACTTC CASSGRRSGSSYEQYF
. . TRBJ1-1 TRBV23-1 TGCGCACGGGCCCTCGAGGGTCAGAACACTGAAGCTTTCTTT CARALEGQNTEAFF
TRBD2 . TRBJ2-3 TRBV4-1 TGCGCCAGCAGACTGCGGGGGGCGGGAACAGATACGCAGTATTTT CASRLRGAGTDTQYF
TRBD1 . TRBJ1-2 TRBV27 TGTGCCAGCAGGCGTACAGGGGTGGACTATGGCTACACCTTC CASRRTGVDYGYTF